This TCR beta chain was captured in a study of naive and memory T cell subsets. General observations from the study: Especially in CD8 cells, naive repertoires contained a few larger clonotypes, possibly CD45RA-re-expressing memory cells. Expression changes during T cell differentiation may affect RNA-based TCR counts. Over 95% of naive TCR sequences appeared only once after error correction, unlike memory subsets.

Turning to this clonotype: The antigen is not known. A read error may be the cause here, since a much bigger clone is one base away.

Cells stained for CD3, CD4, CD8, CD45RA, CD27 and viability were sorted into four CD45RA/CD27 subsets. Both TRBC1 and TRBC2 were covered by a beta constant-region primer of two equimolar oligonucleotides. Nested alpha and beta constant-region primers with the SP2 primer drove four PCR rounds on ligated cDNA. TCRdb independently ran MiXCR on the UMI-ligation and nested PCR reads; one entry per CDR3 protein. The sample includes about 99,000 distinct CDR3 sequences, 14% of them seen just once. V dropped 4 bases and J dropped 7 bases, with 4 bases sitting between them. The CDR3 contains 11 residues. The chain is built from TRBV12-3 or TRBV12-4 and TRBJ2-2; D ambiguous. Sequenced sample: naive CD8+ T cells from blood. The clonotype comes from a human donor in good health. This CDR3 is CASSSGGELFF. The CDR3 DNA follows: TGTGCCAGCAGTTCCGGCGGGGAGCTGTTTTTT.